This T cell receptor (beta chain) was captured in a study of T cell responses to AZD1222 COVID-19 vaccine. For the study at large: Pooling of second doses given at about 4 or about 12 weeks was done. General study points: Close to half of spike-specific TCRs reportedly recognize unmutated variant regions. The breadth and depth of Spike-specific TCRs increased once two AZD1222 doses had been given.

The method was immunoSEQ multiplex PCR; TCRdb's version includes in-frame clones alone and lacks a portion of them. The profile covers nearly 80,000 clones, with 75% to 85% appearing a single time and 22% taken by the ten largest. A word on this clone: Its antigen remains unidentified.

J was trimmed by 1 base and V by 7 bases; bases with no gene match: 6. Germline V gene lookup returns CDR1 MNHEY and CDR2 SMNVEV (reference sequence). This CDR3 spans 14 amino acids. The sequencing here drew on peripheral blood, taken on day 0 of AZD1222 vaccination. The chain combines TRBV27 with TRBJ1-1; the match to TRBD1 covers 7 bases. The receptor comes from an adult in good health. The CDR3 is CASNPGQRNTEAFF. The CDR3 DNA reads as TGTGCCAGCAACCCGGGACAGCGGAACACTGAAGCTTTCTTT.